The clone carrying this T cell receptor beta chain was recorded only once. Antigen: not known. This sample's treatment: approximately 9-day PBMC culture with coronavirus spike peptide pools or control peptides (ViraFEST assay). Germline CDR1 SGHRS, CDR2 YFSETQ. J gave up 4 bases and V 1 base, and 12 bases lay outside the gene matches. This CDR3 has 17 residues. The data originate from a study of vaccination and CD4 T cells after COVID-19. Study at large: Sampling that followed vaccination took place a median around 71 days after dose two, within a range of 14 to 241. Investigators stimulated cells with overlapping spike peptides drawn from SARS-CoV-2, HCoV-NL63, HCoV-OC43 and HCoV-229E.

Cultured CD4+ T cell DNA was sequenced using the Oncomine TCR Beta short-read assay. Each CDR3 protein gets one entry after TCRdb re-called the PCR reads with MiXCR. The repertoire holds roughly 14,000 distinct CDR3 sequences, with approximately 51% as singletons. The sequences come from CD4+ T cells from blood, cultured in vitro, collected before SARS-CoV-2 vaccination. The V call is TRBV5-1, the J call TRBJ2-3; 7 bases map to TRBD2. The receptor's source is a human donor who had recovered from COVID-19. CDR3: CASSLYAAAGAADTQYF. The CDR3 nucleotides are TGCGCCAGCAGCTTGTACGCCGCGGCGGGAGCGGCAGATACGCAGTATTTT.